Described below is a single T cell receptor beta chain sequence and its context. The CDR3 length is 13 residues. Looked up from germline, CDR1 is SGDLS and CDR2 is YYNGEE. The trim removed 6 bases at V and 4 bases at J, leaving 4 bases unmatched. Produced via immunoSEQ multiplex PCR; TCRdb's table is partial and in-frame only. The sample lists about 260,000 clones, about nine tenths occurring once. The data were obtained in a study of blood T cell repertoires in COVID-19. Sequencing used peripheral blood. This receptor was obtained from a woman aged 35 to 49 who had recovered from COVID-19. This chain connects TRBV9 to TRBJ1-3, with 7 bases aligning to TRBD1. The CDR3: CASTQGVGNTIYF. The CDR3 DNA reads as TGTGCCAGCACCCAGGGGGTGGGAAACACCATATATTTT.